This T cell receptor beta chain was identified in a study of blood T cells in healthy people across ages. Healthy individuals of Caucasian origin from Russia, aged about 6 to 95, served as donors. Investigators took around 10 milliliters of peripheral blood from every donor. The sample holds a few counts of this clonotype. Antigen specificity is unknown. The ends were cut back, 2 bases at V and 3 bases at J, with 10 bases in the middle. Germline V gene lookup returns CDR1 MDHEN and CDR2 SYDVKM. The CDR3 is 14 residues long. General study points: Diversity figures based on one million T cells were deemed too low. There was no known CMV status for donors, so expanded clonotype changes were possibly confounded.

A second PCR of 7 to 11 cycles used a sample-barcoded 5' primer and a J-beta primer mix. Via MiXCR, TCRdb re-called the 5' RACE reads, giving one row per CDR3 protein. The sample yields roughly 680,000 distinct CDR3 sequences, roughly 20% seen once. This clonotype was sampled from a man between 65 and 85 years old in good health. The sequenced material came from blood. The chain has TRBV28 and TRBJ2-5; D remains unclear. The CDR3 nucleotides read TGTGCCAGCAGTTTACGTCCGGATAAAGAGACCCAGTACTTC. Amino acids: CASSLRPDKETQYF.